The 7 T cell receptor beta chains presented below share a single source sample, sequenced in a study of T cells expressing NK-cell markers. TCRdb reprocessed the 5' RACE reads and keeps a single row for each CDR3 protein, giving no DNA. The ten most abundant clones cover 5.2% of a sample with about 380,000 distinct CDR3 sequences. The sequenced material came from blood T cells: a sorted CD56 or NKG2C T cell subset, CD4+ or CD8+ T cells, or bulk PBMC T cells (not recorded which). The receptors here all came from a man aged 18 to 70 in good health.

The chain links TRBV5-1 to TRBJ2-3; TCRdb lists TRBD1, though no DNA is available to test this call. The CDR3 consists of 18 residues. Per germline, CDR1 SGHRS and CDR2 YFSETQ. The CDR3 protein is CASSLTPRGRGSTDTQYF.

The chain joins TRBV7-2 to TRBJ1-2; TCRdb reports TRBD1, a call that lacks DNA to check it against. The germline V gene has CDR1 SGHTA and CDR2 FQGNSA. The CDR3 has 17 residues. The CDR3: CASSFIRVRERKYGYTF.

V usage is TRBV3-1 and J usage is TRBJ2-7; TCRdb outputs TRBD1, but without DNA this stays unchecked. The CDR3 consists of 15 residues. Germline V gene lookup returns CDR1 LGHDT and CDR2 YNNKEL (reference sequence). Here the CDR3 reads CASSQIPGAYYEQYF.

The J gene is TRBJ2-1, the V gene TRBV6-2 or TRBV6-3. There are 12 residues in the CDR3. Germline V CDR1 and CDR2: MNHEY, SVGEGT. This CDR3 is CASSFLSNEQFF.

The rearrangement links TRBV5-1 to TRBJ2-2; without DNA, the TCRdb call of TRBD2 cannot be checked. Germline V CDR1 and CDR2: SGHRS, YFSETQ. This CDR3 has 16 amino acids. CDR3 residues: CASSLVAGGLTGELFF.

The genes are TRBV25-1 and TRBJ2-3; the TRBD2 assignment by TCRdb is unverifiable without DNA. Germline loops: CDR1 MGHDK, CDR2 SYGVNS. The CDR3 contains 16 residues. The chain's CDR3 is CASSAGLAGFTDTQYF.

The chain couples TRBV6-1 to TRBJ1-1. The length of the CDR3 is 14 residues. The germline CDR1 and CDR2 sequences are MNHNS and SASEGT. The chain's CDR3 is CASKRTTVNTEAFF.